These T cell receptor beta chains were read from a single sample in a study of T cell responses to AZD1222 COVID-19 vaccine. The table came from immunoSEQ multiplex PCR; TCRdb's copy has only in-frame clones and leaves some out. This table holds 140,000 to 150,000 clones, about 89% found once. Specimen: peripheral blood, collected 28 days after the second dose of the MenACWY control vaccine. The receptors derive from an adult who received the MenACWY meningococcal vaccine as a control. The CDR3 runs from the conserved cysteine through the conserved F or W. The D gene is left open where the match is weak. Where a row states a size, it is once, few, many or the class of an expanded clone; other rows omit it.

abundance	v_gene	d_gene	j_gene	CDR3nt	CDR3aa
.	TRBV27	.	TRBJ1-1	TGTGCCAGCAGTTTATCGTCGGGGGGGGTGAACACTGAAGCTTTCTTT	CASSLSSGGVNTEAFF
.	TRBV28	TRBD1	TRBJ2-3	TGTGCCAGCAGCTCGGTCATGGACAGGAGGCGAATATATGATACGCAGTATTTT	CASSSVMDRRRIYDTQYF
.	TRBV7-2	TRBD2	TRBJ2-3	TGTGCCAGCCGGGGGAGCGGGGGACCTAGCACAGATACGCAGTATTTT	CASRGSGGPSTDTQYF
.	TRBV20-1	.	TRBJ1-2	TGCAGTGCTAGAGACACCTATGGCTACACCTTC	CSARDTYGYTF
.	TRBV5-5	TRBD1	TRBJ1-1	TGTGCCAGCAGCTCCCAGGGGGCGGTCGGATTGATGAACACTGAAGCTTTCTTT	CASSSQGAVGLMNTEAFF
.	TRBV5-5	TRBD2	TRBJ2-1	TGTGCCAGCAGACTGACTAGCCCAACGCCCGGTGAGCAGTTCTTC	CASRLTSPTPGEQFF
.	TRBV19	TRBD2	TRBJ2-7	TGTGCCAGTAGCCGCGTGACTAGCGGGGGGGCGCACGAGCAGTACTTC	CASSRVTSGGAHEQYF
.	TRBV4-3	.	TRBJ1-6	TGCGCCAGCAGCCAAGACAGGGGTGGCAGTTCACCCCTCCACTTT	CASSQDRGGSSPLHF
.	TRBV3-1/TRBV3-2	.	TRBJ1-3	TGTGCCAGCAGCCAACACCAAATATCTGGAAACACCATATATTTT	CASSQHQISGNTIYF
.	TRBV29-1	TRBD1	TRBJ2-2	TGCAGCGTTGCTAGGACAGGGGGTGGCGGGGAGCTGTTTTTT	CSVARTGGGGELFF
.	TRBV10-3	.	TRBJ2-7	TGTGCCATCAGTGAGCGTATTTCCGGGATCGAAAGGGCCTACGAGCAGTACTTC	CAISERISGIERAYEQYF
.	TRBV9	TRBD2	TRBJ2-7	TGTGCCAGCAGCCCCGGGGGGGAGTACGAGCAGTACTTC	CASSPGGEYEQYF
.	TRBV19	TRBD1	TRBJ2-3	TGTGCCAGTAGTGAACATGCAGGGGGCCGGGATACGCAGTATTTT	CASSEHAGGRDTQYF
once	TRBV6-5	.	TRBJ1-3	TGTGCCAGCAGTTACGCGGTGGGGTCCCCTGGAAACACCATATATTTT	CASSYAVGSPGNTIYF
.	TRBV9	TRBD2	TRBJ2-1	TGTGCCAGCACCAGGACTAGCGGTAACTCCTACAATGAGCAGTTCTTC	CASTRTSGNSYNEQFF